Detailed here is one T cell receptor beta chain. The length of the CDR3 is 17 residues. The germline gives CDR1 SGHRS, CDR2 YFSETQ. Trimming shortened V by 1 base and J by 0 bases, and 14 bases separated the two germline ends. This sample was included in a study of cytotoxic CD8 clonotypes in ibrutinib-treated CLL. Overall study: Response sampling occurred after a median approximately 12 months of treatment (range 6 to 36).

Sequencing was designed to attain a depth spanning 1 in 200,000 to 1 in 1 million T cells. The repertoire was sequenced with immunoSEQ multiplex PCR; TCRdb's copy has only in-frame clones and lacks some. This sample has about 50,000 clones; approximately 51% occur once, and the top ten carry about 33%. The chain couples TRBV5-1 to TRBJ1-3, with TRBD1 as a possible D gene (5 bases). This clonotype originated in a human donor with chronic lymphocytic leukemia. The sequenced sample was PBMCs, obtained after 12 months of ibrutinib treatment. The CDR3 reads CASSLRGSTDSGNTIYF. The CDR3 DNA sequence: TGCGCCAGCAGCTTGAGGGGATCGACGGACTCTGGAAACACCATATATTTT.